The present T cell receptor (beta chain) was sequenced within a study of T cells after yellow fever vaccination. This CDR3 is 15 amino acids long. CDR1 SGHTA and CDR2 FQGNSA come from the germline V gene. V lost 3 bases to trimming and J lost 4 bases, with 13 bases between them. TCRdb independently ran MiXCR on the 5' RACE reads; one entry per CDR3 protein. The table shows about 500,000 distinct CDR3 sequences, with approximately 16% occurring only once. The chain couples TRBV7-2 to TRBJ2-1, with TRBD2 as a possible D gene (5 bases). This receptor was obtained from a man between 18 and 29 years old who received the YFV17D yellow fever vaccine. Here the sequenced sample was PBMCs, taken around 5 days after the first yellow fever vaccination. CDR3 in DNA: TGTGCCAGCAGCTTGGACTCCAGGCCTTACAATGAGCAGTTCTTC. Translation: CASSLDSRPYNEQFF.